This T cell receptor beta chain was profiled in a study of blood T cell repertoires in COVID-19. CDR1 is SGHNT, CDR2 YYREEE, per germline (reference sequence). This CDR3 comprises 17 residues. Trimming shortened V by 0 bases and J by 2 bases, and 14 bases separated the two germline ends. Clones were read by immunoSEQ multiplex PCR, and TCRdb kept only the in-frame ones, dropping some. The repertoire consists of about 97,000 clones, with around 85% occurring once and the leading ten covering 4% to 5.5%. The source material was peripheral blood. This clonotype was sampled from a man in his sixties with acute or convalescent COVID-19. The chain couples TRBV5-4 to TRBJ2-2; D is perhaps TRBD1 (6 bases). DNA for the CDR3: TGTGCCAGCAGCTTGGATCTTGGACAGATCAACACCGGGGAGCTGTTTTTT. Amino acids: CASSLDLGQINTGELFF.